The text below deals with one T cell receptor beta chain. Its antigen is currently unknown. Produced via immunoSEQ multiplex PCR; TCRdb's table is partial and in-frame only. The sample carries around 150,000 clones, about 90% recorded once. The data were taken from a study of T cell responses to AZD1222 COVID-19 vaccine. General study points: Recipients of AZD1222 seropositive at baseline numbered only 5 or 6. Repertoire sampling occurred only after the peak T cell response. There were vaccine-associated CD4 TCRs across spike, dominant at 160-218 and 743-854. Clonal diversity may have been underestimated in mostly white British donors.

Germline CDR1 SEHNR, CDR2 FQNEAQ (reference sequence). This CDR3 is 16 amino acids long. J lost 4 bases, V lost 4 bases, and 8 bases had no gene match. The receptor's source is an adult who received the AZD1222 COVID-19 vaccine. J is TRBJ2-1 and V is TRBV7-9; 9 nucleotides agree with TRBD2. This sample comprised peripheral blood, obtained 28 days after the second AZD1222 dose. For the CDR3, the DNA is TGTGCCAGCAGCTCGTCGAGCGGGGGGATTTACAATGAGCAGTTCTTC. Amino acid sequence: CASSSSSGGIYNEQFF.